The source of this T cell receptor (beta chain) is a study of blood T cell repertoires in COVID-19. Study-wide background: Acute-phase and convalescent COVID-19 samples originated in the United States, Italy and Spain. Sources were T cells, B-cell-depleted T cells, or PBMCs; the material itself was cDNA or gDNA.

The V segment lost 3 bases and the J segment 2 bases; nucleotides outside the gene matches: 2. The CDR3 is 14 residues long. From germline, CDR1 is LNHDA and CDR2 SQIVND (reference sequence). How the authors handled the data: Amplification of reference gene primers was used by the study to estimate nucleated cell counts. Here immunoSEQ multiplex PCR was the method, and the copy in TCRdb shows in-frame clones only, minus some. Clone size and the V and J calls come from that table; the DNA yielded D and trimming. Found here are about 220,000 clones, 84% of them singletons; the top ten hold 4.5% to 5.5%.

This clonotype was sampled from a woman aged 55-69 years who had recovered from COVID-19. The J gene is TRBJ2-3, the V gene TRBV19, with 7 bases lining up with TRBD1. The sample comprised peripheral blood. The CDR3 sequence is CASSIRGFTDTQYF. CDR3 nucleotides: TGTGCCAGTAGTATCAGGGGGTTCACAGATACGCAGTATTTT.